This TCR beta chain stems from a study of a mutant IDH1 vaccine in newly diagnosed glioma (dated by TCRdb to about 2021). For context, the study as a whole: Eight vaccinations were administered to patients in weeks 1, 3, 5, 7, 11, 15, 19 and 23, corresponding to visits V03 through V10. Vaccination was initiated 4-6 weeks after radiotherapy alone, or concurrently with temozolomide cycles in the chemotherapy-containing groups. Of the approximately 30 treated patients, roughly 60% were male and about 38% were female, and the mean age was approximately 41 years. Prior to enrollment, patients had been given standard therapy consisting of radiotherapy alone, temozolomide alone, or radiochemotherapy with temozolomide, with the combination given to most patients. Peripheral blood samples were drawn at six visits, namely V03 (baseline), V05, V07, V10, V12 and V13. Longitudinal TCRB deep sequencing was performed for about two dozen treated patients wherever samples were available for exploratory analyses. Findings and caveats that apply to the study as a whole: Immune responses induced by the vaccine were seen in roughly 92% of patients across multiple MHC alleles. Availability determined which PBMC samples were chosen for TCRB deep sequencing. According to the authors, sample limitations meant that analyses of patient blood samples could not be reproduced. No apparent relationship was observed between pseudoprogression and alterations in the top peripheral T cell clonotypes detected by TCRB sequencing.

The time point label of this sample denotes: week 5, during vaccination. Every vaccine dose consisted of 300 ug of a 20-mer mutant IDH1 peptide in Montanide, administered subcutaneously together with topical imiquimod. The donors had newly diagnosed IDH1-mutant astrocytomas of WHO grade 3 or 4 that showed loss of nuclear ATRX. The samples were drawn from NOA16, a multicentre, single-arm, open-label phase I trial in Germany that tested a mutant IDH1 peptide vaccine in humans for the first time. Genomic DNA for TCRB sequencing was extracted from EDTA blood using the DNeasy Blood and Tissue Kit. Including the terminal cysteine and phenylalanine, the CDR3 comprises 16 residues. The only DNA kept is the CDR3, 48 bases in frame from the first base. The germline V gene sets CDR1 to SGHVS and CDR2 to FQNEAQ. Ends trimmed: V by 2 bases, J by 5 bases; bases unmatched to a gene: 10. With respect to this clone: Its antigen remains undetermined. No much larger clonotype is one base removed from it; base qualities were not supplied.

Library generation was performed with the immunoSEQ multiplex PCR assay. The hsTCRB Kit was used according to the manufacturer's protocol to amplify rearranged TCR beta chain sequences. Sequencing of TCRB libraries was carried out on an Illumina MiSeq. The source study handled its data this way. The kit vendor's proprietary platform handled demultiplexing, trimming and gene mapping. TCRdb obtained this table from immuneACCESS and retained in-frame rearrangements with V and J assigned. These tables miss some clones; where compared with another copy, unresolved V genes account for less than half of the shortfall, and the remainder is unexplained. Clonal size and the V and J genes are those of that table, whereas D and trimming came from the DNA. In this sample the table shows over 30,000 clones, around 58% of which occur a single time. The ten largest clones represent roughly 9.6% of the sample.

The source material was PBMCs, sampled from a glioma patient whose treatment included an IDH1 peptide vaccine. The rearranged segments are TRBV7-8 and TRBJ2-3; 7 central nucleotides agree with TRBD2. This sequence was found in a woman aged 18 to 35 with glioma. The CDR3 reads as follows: CASSLFGTGGGDTQYF. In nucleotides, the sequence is TGTGCCAGCAGCTTATTCGGTACGGGAGGTGGAGATACGCAGTATTTT.